These 31 T cell receptor beta chains were all obtained from the same sample, sequenced in a study of T cells in Graves' hyperthyroidism and ophthalmopathy. From RNA transcripts, TCR beta CDR3 regions were amplified. The TCR CDR3 was amplified in a first-round RT-PCR using the HTBI primer set. A single record per CDR3 protein comes from TCRdb applying MiXCR to the multiplex PCR reads. Among 130,000 to 150,000 distinct CDR3 sequences listed, roughly 23% were seen once. Sample: blood. Source of these receptors: a woman aged 50 to 65 with Graves' hyperthyroidism that later progressed to Graves' ophthalmopathy.

V is TRBV4-1 and J is TRBJ1-6; D perhaps matches TRBD1 (5 bases). V was pared by 5 bases and J by 5 bases, with 10 bases between. This CDR3 contains 14 residues. The germline CDR1 and CDR2 sequences are MGHRA and YSYEKL. The CDR3 is CASSFGGDNSPLHF. The DNA for the CDR3 is TGCGCCAGCAGCTTTGGGGGAGATAATTCACCCCTCCACTTT.

This clonotype was seen repeatedly, ten times or more. The V and J genes are TRBV12-3 or TRBV12-4 and TRBJ2-2, with 9 bases that match TRBD2. With V trimmed by 5 bases and J by 6 bases, 10 bases remained unmatched. This CDR3 is 16 amino acids long. CDR3 bases: TGTGCCAGCAGTGAGCAGGGACTAGCCGTCGCCGGGGAGCTGTTTTTT. It specifies CASSEQGLAVAGELFF.

This clonotype was seen only a few times. The chain uses TRBV6-1 and TRBJ2-7, with D uncertain. The CDR3 has 13 residues. From germline, CDR1 is MNHNS and CDR2 SASEGT. The V end was cut by 6 bases, the J end by 7 bases, with 16 bases between. In nucleotides, the CDR3 is TGTGCCAGCAGGGAGACGAAAACCGAGGAGCAGTACTTC. Protein product: CASRETKTEEQYF.

This clonotype was seen at least ten times. V and J are TRBV30 and TRBJ1-3, with 7 bases identical to TRBD1. The trim removed 6 bases at V and 0 bases at J, leaving 14 bases unmatched. Germline loops: CDR1 GTSNPN, CDR2 SVGIG (reference sequence). The CDR3 is 17 amino acids. CDR3 residues: CACRDRTKSPSGNTIYF. The CDR3 DNA follows: TGTGCCTGCCGGGACAGAACCAAGTCCCCCTCTGGAAACACCATATATTTT. Filled out from reference TRBV30 and TRBJ1-3, the complete variable domain reads SQTIHQWPATLVQPVGSPLSLECTVEGTSNPNLYWYRQAAGRGLQLLFYSVGIGQISSEVPQNLSASRPQDRQFILSSKKLLLSDSGFYLCACRDRTKSPSGNTIYFGEGSWLTVV.

This clonotype was detected a few times. The chain uses TRBV7-8 and TRBJ1-1, with a possible D match to TRBD1 (6 bases). Per germline, CDR1 SGHVS and CDR2 FQNEAQ. V was shortened by 6 bases and J by 3 bases, with 14 bases between the two germline ends. The CDR3 consists of 14 residues. CDR3 protein: CASRNTGRDTEAFF. In DNA, the CDR3 is TGTGCCAGCAGAAACACAGGGAGGGACACTGAAGCTTTCTTT.

V and J are TRBV2 and TRBJ2-2; 7 bases map to TRBD2. The CDR3 spans 15 residues. With 6 bases clipped from V and 0 bases from J, the junction kept 4 bases outside the gene matches. Germline V CDR1 and CDR2: SNHLY, FYNNEI. CDR3 bases: TGTGCCAGCAGCGTAAGCGGGACGAACACCGGGGAGCTGTTTTTT. Encoded protein: CASSVSGTNTGELFF.

As for this clonotype: Given a much more abundant clone one base away, this may be a read error. The chain uses TRBV28 and TRBJ2-1; 8 nucleotides align to TRBD1. Germline loops: CDR1 MDHEN, CDR2 SYDVKM. CDR3 length: 17 amino acids. Trimming cost V 5 bases and J 0 bases; bases outside gene matches: 9. The CDR3 sequence: CASSGRDRHSSYNEQFF. The DNA for the CDR3 is TGTGCCAGCAGTGGTCGGGACAGGCATAGCTCCTACAATGAGCAGTTCTTC.

The V call is TRBV29-1, the J call TRBJ2-1; the match to TRBD2 covers 8 bases. V was pared by 7 bases and J by 6 bases, with 14 bases of the junction left unmatched. The CDR3 sequence is 15 residues long. Germline values: CDR1 SQVTM, CDR2 ANQGSEA. The CDR3 spells CSALREGDRSNEQFF. The CDR3 nucleotides read TGCAGCGCATTACGGGAGGGGGATCGATCCAATGAGCAGTTCTTC.

The chain recombines TRBV30 with TRBJ1-1; D may be TRBD1 (6 bases). This CDR3 has 16 amino acids. V lost 0 bases and J lost 3, with 17 bases in between. Germline assignment: CDR1 GTSNPN and CDR2 SVGIG (reference sequence). CDR3 nucleotides: TGTGCCTGGAGTGTATGGGGGGGGCCGGGGGACACTGAAGCTTTCTTT. Its protein product is CAWSVWGGPGDTEAFF.

This clonotype was recorded at least ten times. This sequence joins TRBV5-1 and TRBJ2-1; D remains unclear. V was pared by 0 bases and J by 0 bases, with 10 bases between. CDR1 SGHRS and CDR2 YFSETQ come from the germline V gene. The CDR3 contains 16 residues. This chain's CDR3 is CASSLAAPSSYNEQFF. Here the CDR3 DNA reads TGCGCCAGCAGCTTGGCAGCGCCTAGCTCCTACAATGAGCAGTTCTTC.

This clonotype was recorded many times. The chain links TRBV27 to TRBJ1-1, with D possibly TRBD1 on 6 matching bases. The CDR3 runs 13 residues. From germline, CDR1 is MNHEY and CDR2 SMNVEV (reference sequence). The V gene lost 10 bases and the J gene lost 0 bases, with 12 bases spanning the gap. The CDR3 DNA is TGTGCCATAACAGGGTTAGTGAACACTGAAGCTTTCTTT. It is translated as CAITGLVNTEAFF.

This clonotype was counted a few times. This chain links TRBV11-3 with TRBJ1-4, with D hard to call. The CDR3 loop spans 14 amino acids. Looked up from germline, CDR1 is SGHNT and CDR2 is YENEEA. V dropped 5 bases and J dropped 13 bases, with 20 bases sitting between them. CDR3 nucleotides: TGTGCCAGCAGCGCTACTATATTAGGGAAAAGACTGTTTTTT. Protein product: CASSATILGKRLFF.

This clonotype was found many times. This sequence joins TRBV18 and TRBJ1-1; 9 positions agree with TRBD1. In germline, CDR1 is KGHSH, CDR2 LQKENI. This CDR3 comprises 16 residues. V shed 2 bases, J shed 8 bases, and the junction held 12 bases outside the gene matches. The CDR3 spells CASSPRSQGALVEAFF. The CDR3 nucleotides read TGTGCCAGCTCACCAAGATCACAGGGGGCTTTAGTGGAAGCTTTCTTT.

This clonotype occurred many times. The rearrangement joins TRBV7-2 to TRBJ1-5; maybe TRBD1 (5 bases). Trimming removed 1 base from V and 2 bases from J, with 15 bases in between. The CDR3 has 17 amino acids. Germline lookup yields CDR1 SGHTA and CDR2 FQGNSA. This chain's CDR3 is CASSLGIAGTGNQPQHF. CDR3 nucleotides: TGTGCCAGCAGCTTAGGAATCGCCGGGACGGGCAATCAGCCCCAGCATTTT.

This clonotype has at least ten counts. This chain joins TRBV4-1 and TRBJ2-5, with D hard to call. The CDR3 length is 13 residues. Trimming removed 0 bases from V and 5 bases from J, with 7 bases in between. Germline assignment: CDR1 MGHRA and CDR2 YSYEKL. The CDR3 here is CASSQEMGETQYF. CDR3 nucleotides: TGCGCCAGCAGCCAAGAGATGGGGGAGACCCAGTACTTC.

Regarding this clonotype: Since a much larger clone is just one base distant, this may be a read error. The genes are TRBV5-4 and TRBJ1-5; TRBD1 matches at 7 bases. Per germline, CDR1 SGHNT and CDR2 YYREEE (reference sequence). The CDR3 is made up of 15 amino acids. The trim removed 3 bases at V and 3 bases at J, leaving 6 bases unmatched. The DNA for the CDR3 is TGTGCCAGCAGCTCGGGAGGGGGCGACAATCAGCCCCAGCATTTT. Amino acids: CASSSGGGDNQPQHF. The complete variable domain, with remaining parts taken from reference TRBV5-4 and TRBJ1-5, reads ETGVTQSPTHLIKTRGQQVTLRCSSQSGHNTVSWYQQALGQGPQFIFQYYREEENGRGNFPPRFSGLQFPNYSSELNVNALELDDSALYLCASSSGGGDNQPQHFGDGTRLSIL.

This clonotype was detected only a few times. The rearrangement uses TRBV7-6 and TRBJ1-2; the D is unclear. Germline V CDR1 and CDR2: SGHVS, FNYEAQ. This CDR3 has 13 amino acids. Trimming shortened V by 5 bases and J by 8 bases, and 15 bases separated the two germline ends. CDR3 DNA: TGTGCCAGCAGCACCCAGACTGCTCGCGGCTACACCTTC. It yields the protein CASSTQTARGYTF.

This chain uses TRBV29-1 with TRBJ2-1, with 8 bases lining up with TRBD2. Per the germline V gene, CDR1 is SQVTM and CDR2 is ANQGSEA. CDR3 size: 16 residues. J was trimmed by 0 bases and V by 4 bases; bases with no gene match: 8. CDR3: CSVGRLAGLSYNEQFF. As DNA, the CDR3 is TGCAGCGTTGGTAGGCTAGCGGGTCTCTCCTACAATGAGCAGTTCTTC.

This clonotype showed up just a few times. This chain connects TRBV12-3 or TRBV12-4 to TRBJ2-2; D possibly corresponds to TRBD2 (6 bases). This CDR3 region has 13 residues. V gave up 6 bases and J gave up 6 bases, with 11 bases separating them. CDR3 region: CASRIWGAGELFF. Here the CDR3 DNA reads TGTGCCAGCAGGATATGGGGGGCCGGGGAGCTGTTTTTT.

The chain joins TRBV19 to TRBJ2-5; D gene uncertain. Germline CDR1 LNHDA, CDR2 SQIVND (reference sequence). Trimming stripped 2 bases from V and 2 bases from J, with 6 bases between. CDR3 size: 13 residues. The CDR3 DNA reads as TGTGCCAGTAGTATACAGGAACAAGAGACCCAGTACTTC. It encodes CASSIQEQETQYF.

The gene calls are TRBV27 and TRBJ2-2; 11 nucleotides line up with TRBD2. With V trimmed by 10 bases and J by 4 bases, 11 bases remained unmatched. The CDR3 is 16 amino acids. Per the germline V gene, CDR1 is MNHEY and CDR2 is SMNVEV (reference sequence). The CDR3 is CAKRTLAGGGTGELFF. For the CDR3, the DNA is TGTGCCAAACGCACTTTAGCGGGAGGGGGCACCGGGGAGCTGTTTTTT.

The CDR3 loop is CASSLAGGYQETQYF. Written as DNA, the CDR3 is TGCGCCAGCAGCTTGGCCGGGGGCTACCAAGAGACCCAGTACTTC. The chain couples TRBV5-1 to TRBJ2-5, with D perhaps TRBD1 or TRBD2 (6 bases each). The CDR3 spans 15 residues. Germline CDR1 and CDR2: SGHRS and YFSETQ. V was clipped by 0 bases and J by 0 bases, with 9 bases between them.

About this clonotype itself: A clone one base away is much larger, so this may be a read error. The chain couples TRBV28 to TRBJ2-1, with TRBD2 matching 7 bases. CDR1 is MDHEN, CDR2 SYDVKM, per germline. This CDR3 contains 14 residues. The CDR3 nucleotides read TGTACCAGCAGCCAGACCGGACTAGTCAATGAGCAGTTCTTC. It codes for CTSSQTGLVNEQFF.

The rearrangement uses TRBV11-2 and TRBJ1-1; perhaps TRBD1 as D (5 bases). The germline CDR1 and CDR2 sequences are SGHAT and FQNNGV. The germline V and J ends were trimmed by 7 bases and 8 bases, with 11 bases remaining between them. The CDR3 runs 11 residues. The CDR3 is CASTQGPEAFF. The CDR3, as DNA: TGTGCCAGCACCCAGGGCCCAGAAGCTTTCTTT.

The chain employs TRBV10-2 and TRBJ2-1; 10 bases agree with TRBD1. The CDR3 is 15 residues long. V gave up 4 bases and J gave up 5 bases; unmatched junction bases: 5. Germline-derived CDR1 and CDR2 are WSHSY and SAAADI. The CDR3 DNA sequence: TGCGCCAGCAGTGTGGACAGGGGGAGGAACAATGAGCAGTTCTTC. This sequence encodes CASSVDRGRNNEQFF.

This clonotype was seen many times. The J gene is TRBJ2-7, the V gene TRBV2; 9 bases align to TRBD1. The trim removed 6 bases at V and 5 bases at J, leaving 11 bases unmatched. The CDR3 runs to 15 residues. In germline, CDR1 is SNHLY, CDR2 FYNNEI. Here the CDR3 reads CASSGPGQGVDEQYF. In DNA form, the CDR3 reads TGTGCCAGCAGCGGGCCGGGACAGGGTGTCGACGAGCAGTACTTC.

This clonotype was detected many times. The chain is built from TRBV10-2 and TRBJ1-4; maybe TRBD1 (6 bases). Germline CDR1 reads WSHSY; CDR2 reads SAAADI. The CDR3 has 14 residues. V lost 3 bases and J 5 bases, leaving 10 bases between the germline ends. CDR3 nucleotide sequence: TGCGCCAGCAGTGATAGGACAGCGAATGAAAAACTGTTTTTT. Amino acid sequence: CASSDRTANEKLFF.

This clonotype was seen more than once but under ten times. The chain employs TRBV28 and TRBJ2-3, with 10 bases identical to TRBD2. The length of the CDR3 is 15 residues. J gave up 2 bases and V 6 bases, and 5 bases lay outside the gene matches. CDR1 and CDR2 (germline): MDHEN, SYDVKM. The CDR3, as DNA: TGTGCCAGCAGCGGACTAGCGGAAAACACAGATACGCAGTATTTT. This sequence encodes CASSGLAENTDTQYF. The whole variable domain, filled in from reference TRBV28 and TRBJ2-3, reads DVKVTQSSRYLVKRTGEKVFLECVQDMDHENMFWYRQDPGLGLRLIYFSYDVKMKEKGDIPEGYSVSREKKERFSLILESASTNQTSMYLCASSGLAENTDTQYFGPGTRLTVL.

This clonotype appeared a few times. The genes are TRBV4-1 and TRBJ2-1; a weak D match, TRBD2 (6 bases). V shed 0 bases and J shed 5 bases, with 11 bases lying between them. CDR1 and CDR2 from the germline V gene are MGHRA and YSYEKL. This CDR3 has 15 residues. The chain's CDR3 is CASSQEERVNNEQFF. In DNA, the CDR3 is TGCGCCAGCAGCCAAGAGGAGCGGGTAAACAATGAGCAGTTCTTC.

This rearrangement joins TRBV11-2 to TRBJ2-5; possibly TRBD2 for D (7 bases). This CDR3 contains 17 residues. V lost 6 bases, J lost 1 base, and 21 bases lay in between. Per the germline V gene, CDR1 is SGHAT and CDR2 is FQNNGV. CDR3 DNA sequence: TGTGCCAGCAGGCCGGCTGAAGGGGGGGGTCCCCAAGAGACCCAGTACTTC. Its protein product is CASRPAEGGGPQETQYF.

CDR3 in DNA: TGTGCCAGCAGTGAACAGGGAGGTCAGCCCCAGCATTTT. Its protein product is CASSEQGGQPQHF. The V gene is TRBV6-1, the J gene TRBJ1-5, with D possibly TRBD1 on 5 matching bases. CDR3 length: 13 residues. The ends were cut back, 2 bases at V and 6 bases at J, with 8 bases in the middle. Germline assignment: CDR1 MNHNS and CDR2 SASEGT.